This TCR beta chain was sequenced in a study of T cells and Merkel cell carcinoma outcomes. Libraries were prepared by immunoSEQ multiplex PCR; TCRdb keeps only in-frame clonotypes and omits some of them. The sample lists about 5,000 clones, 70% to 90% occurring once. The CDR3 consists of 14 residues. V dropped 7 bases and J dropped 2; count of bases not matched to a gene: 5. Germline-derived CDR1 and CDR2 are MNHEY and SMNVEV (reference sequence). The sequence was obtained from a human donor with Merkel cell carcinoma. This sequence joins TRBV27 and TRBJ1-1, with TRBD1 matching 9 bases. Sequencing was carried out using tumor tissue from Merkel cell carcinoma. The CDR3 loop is CASKTGGSNTEAFF. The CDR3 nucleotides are TGTGCCAGCAAAACAGGGGGCAGCAACACTGAAGCTTTCTTT.